The T cell receptor (beta chain) described here comes from a study of cytomegalovirus exposure and HLA in healthy donors. The PCR made use of 60 Vbeta and 13 Jbeta primers. Produced via immunoSEQ multiplex PCR; TCRdb's table is partial and in-frame only. The sample records approximately 180,000 clones, under 90% being singletons. Trimming removed 5 bases from V and 3 bases from J; junction bases left unmatched: 5. Germline V gene data show CDR1 as MNHNS and CDR2 as SASEGT. The length of the CDR3 is 14 residues. This sequence originates from a man aged 18 to 30 in good health and CMV-seronegative. This chain joins TRBV6-1 and TRBJ2-5, with 8 bases fitting TRBD1. Sequencing input: PBMCs. This CDR3 reads CASSLQGEEETQYF. The CDR3 DNA follows: TGTGCCAGCAGTTTACAGGGGGAAGAAGAGACCCAGTACTTC.